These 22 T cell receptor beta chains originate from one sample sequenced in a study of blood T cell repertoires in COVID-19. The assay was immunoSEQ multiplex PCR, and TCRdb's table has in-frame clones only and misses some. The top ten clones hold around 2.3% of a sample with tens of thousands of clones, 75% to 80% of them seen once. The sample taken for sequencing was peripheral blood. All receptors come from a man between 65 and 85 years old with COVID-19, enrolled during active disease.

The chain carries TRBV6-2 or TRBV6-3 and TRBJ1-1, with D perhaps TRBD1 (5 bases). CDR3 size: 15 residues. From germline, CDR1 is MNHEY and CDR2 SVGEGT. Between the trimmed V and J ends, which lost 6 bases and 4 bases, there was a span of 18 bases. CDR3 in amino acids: CASSPLGGYGTEAFF. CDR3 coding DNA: TGTGCCAGCAGCCCCCTGGGGGGTTATGGCACTGAAGCTTTCTTT.

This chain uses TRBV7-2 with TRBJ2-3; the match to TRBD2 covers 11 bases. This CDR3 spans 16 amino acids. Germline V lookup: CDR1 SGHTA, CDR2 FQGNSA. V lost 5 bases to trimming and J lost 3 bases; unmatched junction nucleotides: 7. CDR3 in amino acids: CASSRYPSGRTDTQYF. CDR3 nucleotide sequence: TGTGCCAGCAGCCGTTACCCTAGCGGGAGGACAGATACGCAGTATTTT.

The CDR3 DNA reads as TGTGCCAGCAGCCGCGCGGCCTACGAGCAGTACTTC. It encodes CASSRAAYEQYF. The chain has TRBV14 and TRBJ2-7; no clear D gene. This CDR3 region has 12 residues. CDR1 SGHDN and CDR2 FVKESK come from the germline V gene. V lost 4 bases to trimming and J lost 2 bases, with 6 bases between them.

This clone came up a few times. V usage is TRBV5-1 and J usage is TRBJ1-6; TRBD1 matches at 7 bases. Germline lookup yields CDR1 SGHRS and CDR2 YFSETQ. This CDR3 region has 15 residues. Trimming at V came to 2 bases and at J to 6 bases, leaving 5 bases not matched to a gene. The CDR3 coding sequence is TGCGCCAGCAGCTTCCGGGACAGAAGTAATTCACCCCTCCACTTT. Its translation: CASSFRDRSNSPLHF.

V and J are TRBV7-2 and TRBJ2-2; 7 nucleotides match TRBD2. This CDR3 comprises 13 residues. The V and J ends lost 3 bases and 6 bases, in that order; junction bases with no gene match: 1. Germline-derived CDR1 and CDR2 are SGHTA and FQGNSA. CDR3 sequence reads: CASSFGRSGELFF. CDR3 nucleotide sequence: TGTGCCAGCAGCTTCGGGAGGTCCGGGGAGCTGTTTTTT. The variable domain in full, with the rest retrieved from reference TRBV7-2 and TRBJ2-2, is GAGVSQSPSNKVTEKGKDVELRCDPISGHTALYWYRQSLGQGLEFLIYFQGNSAPDKSGLPSDRFSAERTGGSVSTLTIQRTQQEDSAVYLCASSFGRSGELFFGEGSRLTVL.

CDR3 in DNA: TGTGCCAGCAGCCTACAGGGGGCGCGGAGCACCGGGGAGCTGTTTTTT. Amino acids: CASSLQGARSTGELFF. The rearrangement links TRBV28 to TRBJ2-2, with 9 bases identical to TRBD1. There are 16 residues in the CDR3. Looked up from germline, CDR1 is MDHEN and CDR2 is SYDVKM. The V segment lost 6 bases and the J segment 4 bases; nucleotides outside the gene matches: 9.

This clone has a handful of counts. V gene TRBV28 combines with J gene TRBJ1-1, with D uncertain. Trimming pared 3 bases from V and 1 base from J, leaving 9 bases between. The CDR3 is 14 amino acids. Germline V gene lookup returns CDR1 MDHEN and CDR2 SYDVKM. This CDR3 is CASSFRLTNTEAFF. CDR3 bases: TGTGCCAGCAGTTTTCGACTGACGAACACTGAAGCTTTCTTT.

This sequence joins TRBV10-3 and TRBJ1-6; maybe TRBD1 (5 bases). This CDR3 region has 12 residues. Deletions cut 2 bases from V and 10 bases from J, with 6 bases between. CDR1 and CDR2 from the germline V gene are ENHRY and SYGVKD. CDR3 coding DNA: TGTGCCATCAGTGAGCCAGGGTCACCCCTCCACTTT. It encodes CAISEPGSPLHF.

CDR3 amino acids: CASSRGGTSATEAFF. The CDR3 bases are TGTGCCAGCAGCAGAGGAGGTACAAGCGCCACTGAAGCTTTCTTT. The V and J genes are TRBV7-2 and TRBJ1-1; D ambiguous. This CDR3 contains 15 residues. Germline lookup yields CDR1 SGHTA and CDR2 FQGNSA. V was shortened by 5 bases and J by 4 bases, with 17 bases between the two germline ends.

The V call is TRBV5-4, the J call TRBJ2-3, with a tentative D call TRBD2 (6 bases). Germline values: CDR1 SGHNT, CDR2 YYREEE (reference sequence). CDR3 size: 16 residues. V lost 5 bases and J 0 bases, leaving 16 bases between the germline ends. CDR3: CASSSGGTASTDTQYF. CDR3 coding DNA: TGTGCCAGCAGTTCTGGGGGGACGGCTAGCACAGATACGCAGTATTTT.

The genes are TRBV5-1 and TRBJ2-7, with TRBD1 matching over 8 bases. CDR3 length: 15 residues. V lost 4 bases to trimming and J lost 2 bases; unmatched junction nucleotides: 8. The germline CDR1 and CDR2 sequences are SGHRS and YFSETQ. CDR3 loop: CASSRAGTGTYEQYF. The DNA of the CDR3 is TGCGCCAGCAGCAGAGCCGGGACAGGCACCTACGAGCAGTACTTC.

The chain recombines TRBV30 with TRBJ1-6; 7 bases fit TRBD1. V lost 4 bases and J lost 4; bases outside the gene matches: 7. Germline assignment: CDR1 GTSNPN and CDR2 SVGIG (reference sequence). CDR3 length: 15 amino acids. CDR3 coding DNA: TGTGCCTGGACCGAGGGGGGACAGTATAATTCACCCCTCCACTTT. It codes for CAWTEGGQYNSPLHF.

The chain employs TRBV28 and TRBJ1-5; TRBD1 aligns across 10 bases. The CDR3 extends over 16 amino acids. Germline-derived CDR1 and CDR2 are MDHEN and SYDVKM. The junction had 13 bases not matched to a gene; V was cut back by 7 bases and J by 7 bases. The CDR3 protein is CASKRTGGLSGQPQHF. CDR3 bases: TGTGCCAGCAAGAGGACAGGGGGACTCTCGGGCCAGCCCCAGCATTTT. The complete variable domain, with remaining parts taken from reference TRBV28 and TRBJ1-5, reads DVKVTQSSRYLVKRTGEKVFLECVQDMDHENMFWYRQDPGLGLRLIYFSYDVKMKEKGDIPEGYSVSREKKERFSLILESASTNQTSMYLCASKRTGGLSGQPQHFGDGTRLSIL.

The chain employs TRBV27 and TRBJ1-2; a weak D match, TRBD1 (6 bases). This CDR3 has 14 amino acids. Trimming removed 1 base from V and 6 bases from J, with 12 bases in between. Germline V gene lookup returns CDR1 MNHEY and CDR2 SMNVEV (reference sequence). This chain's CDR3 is CASSLYPGEDGYTF. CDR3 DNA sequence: TGTGCCAGCAGTTTATATCCAGGGGAAGATGGCTACACCTTC.

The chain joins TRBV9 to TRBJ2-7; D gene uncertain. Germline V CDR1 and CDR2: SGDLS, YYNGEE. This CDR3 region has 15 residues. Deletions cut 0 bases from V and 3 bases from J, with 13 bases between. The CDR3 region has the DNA TGTGCCAGCAGCGTAGGAGGCAGTTTAGACTACGAGCAGTACTTC. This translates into CASSVGGSLDYEQYF.

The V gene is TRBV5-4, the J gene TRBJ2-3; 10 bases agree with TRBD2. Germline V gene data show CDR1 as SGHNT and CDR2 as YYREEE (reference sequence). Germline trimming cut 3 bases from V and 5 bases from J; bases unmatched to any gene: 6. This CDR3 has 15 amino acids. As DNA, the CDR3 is TGTGCCAGCAGCTGGCTAGCGGGAGCAGGAGATACGCAGTATTTT. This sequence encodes CASSWLAGAGDTQYF.

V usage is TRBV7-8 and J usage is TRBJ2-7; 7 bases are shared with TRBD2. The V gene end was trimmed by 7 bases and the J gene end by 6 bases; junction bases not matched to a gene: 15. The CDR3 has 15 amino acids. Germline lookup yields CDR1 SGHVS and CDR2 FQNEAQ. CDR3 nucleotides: TGTGCCAGCACCCCATCGCGGGGGTGGGGGTCCGAGCAGTACTTC. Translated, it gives CASTPSRGWGSEQYF. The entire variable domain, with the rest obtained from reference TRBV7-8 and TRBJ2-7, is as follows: GAGVSQSPRYKVAKRGQDVALRCDPISGHVSLFWYQQALGQGPEFLTYFQNEAQLDKSGLPSDRFFAERPEGSVSTLKIQRTQQEDSAVYLCASTPSRGWGSEQYFGPGTRLTVT.

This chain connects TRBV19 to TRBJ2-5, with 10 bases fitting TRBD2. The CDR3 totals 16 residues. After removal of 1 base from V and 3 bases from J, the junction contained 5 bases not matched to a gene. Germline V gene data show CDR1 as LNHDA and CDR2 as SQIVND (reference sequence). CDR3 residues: CASSIGAGTSEETQYF. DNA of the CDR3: TGTGCCAGTAGTATAGGGGCGGGGACTAGCGAAGAGACCCAGTACTTC.

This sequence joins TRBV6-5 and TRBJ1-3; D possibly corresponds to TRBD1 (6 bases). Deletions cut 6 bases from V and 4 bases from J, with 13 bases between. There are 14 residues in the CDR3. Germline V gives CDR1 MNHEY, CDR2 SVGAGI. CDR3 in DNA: TGTGCCAGCAGCCTACAGGGCAACGGAAACACCATATATTTT. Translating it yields CASSLQGNGNTIYF.

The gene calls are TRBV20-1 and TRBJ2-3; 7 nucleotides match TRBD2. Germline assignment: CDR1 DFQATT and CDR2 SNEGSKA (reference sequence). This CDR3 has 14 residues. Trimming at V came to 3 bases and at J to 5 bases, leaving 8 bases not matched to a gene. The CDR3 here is CSASGRESLDTQYF. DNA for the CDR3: TGCAGTGCTAGTGGGCGGGAGTCTTTAGATACGCAGTATTTT.

As DNA, the CDR3 is TGCGCCAGCAGCCCCCGAGCCCTCGGACAGGGGGCGGGCACAGATACGCAGTATTTT. Amino acids: CASSPRALGQGAGTDTQYF. J is TRBJ2-3 and V is TRBV4-3, with 11 bases matching TRBD1. The junction had 13 bases not matched to a gene; V was cut back by 4 bases and J by 1 base. The CDR3 covers 19 residues. Germline-derived CDR1 and CDR2 are LGHNA and YSLEER.

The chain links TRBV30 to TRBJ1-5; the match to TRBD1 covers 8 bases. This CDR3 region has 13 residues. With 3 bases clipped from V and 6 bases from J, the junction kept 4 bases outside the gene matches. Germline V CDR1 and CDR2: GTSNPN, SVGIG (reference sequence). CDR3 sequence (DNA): TGTGCCTGGAGCTTGACAGGGGCTCAGCCCCAGCATTTT. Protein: CAWSLTGAQPQHF.